The next 29 T cell receptor beta chains were all read from a single sample in a study of shared clonotypes between healthy human individuals. Repertoires were generated with immunoSEQ multiplex PCR, while TCRdb's copy carries only in-frame clones and drops some. The repertoire holds about 600,000 clones, with more than 95% as singletons. The specimen was naive CD4+ T cells sorted from blood. Subset meaning: CD45RA+ positively selected. These receptor sequences come from a woman aged 25 to 45 in good health.

The chain carries TRBV18 and TRBJ2-1; D unclear. Trimming took off 5 bases at V and 3 bases at J, with 11 bases between the two ends. The CDR3 has 14 amino acids. The germline V gene has CDR1 KGHSH and CDR2 LQKENI. The CDR3 reads CASSVGAGYNEQFF. The DNA for the CDR3 is TGTGCCAGCTCAGTAGGTGCAGGCTACAATGAGCAGTTCTTC.

This sequence joins TRBV5-4 and TRBJ2-3, with 9 positions matching TRBD2. With V trimmed by 4 bases and J by 2 bases, 11 bases remained unmatched. Germline V lookup: CDR1 SGHNT, CDR2 YYREEE (reference sequence). The CDR3 runs 17 residues. The chain's CDR3 is CASSPEGLAVITDTQYF. The CDR3 coding sequence is TGTGCCAGCAGCCCGGAGGGACTAGCAGTAATCACAGATACGCAGTATTTT.

The chain couples TRBV7-6 to TRBJ2-3; weak D call: TRBD2 (5 bases). In germline, CDR1 is SGHVS, CDR2 FNYEAQ. V lost 6 bases to trimming and J lost 4 bases, with 14 bases between them. The CDR3 runs to 14 residues. CDR3 sequence (DNA): TGTGCCAGCAGGCCGACTAATTTAGCAGATACGCAGTATTTT. Protein sequence: CASRPTNLADTQYF.

Comment on this clone: The same CDR3 is also encoded by other DNA sequences in this sample. The chain combines TRBV30 with TRBJ1-5, with D hard to call. Germline V CDR1 and CDR2: GTSNPN, SVGIG (reference sequence). Deletions cut 3 bases from V and 0 bases from J, with 6 bases between. This CDR3 spans 13 amino acids. CDR3 sequence (DNA): TGTGCCTGGAGCAGAGATAGCAATCAGCCCCAGCATTTT. The encoded protein is CAWSRDSNQPQHF.

The rearrangement joins TRBV10-3 to TRBJ2-5; D is unresolved. This CDR3 is 15 amino acids long. Trimming removed 0 bases at V and 1 base at J, with 9 bases between. Germline CDR1 ENHRY, CDR2 SYGVKD. The CDR3 DNA reads TGTGCCATCAGTGAGTCGTCTAGACCCCAAGAGACCCAGTACTTC. Its translation: CAISESSRPQETQYF.

A remark on this clone: The same CDR3 arises from other DNA sequences in this sample as well. This chain joins TRBV18 and TRBJ2-3; the match to TRBD2 covers 11 bases. V trimming: 3 bases; J trimming: 5 bases; junction bases outside the gene matches: 4. CDR3 size: 15 residues. CDR1 is KGHSH and CDR2 is LQKENI in the germline V gene. CDR3 in amino acids: CASSPTSGIGDTQYF. Here the CDR3 DNA reads TGTGCCAGCTCACCGACTAGCGGGATAGGAGATACGCAGTATTTT.

The rearrangement joins TRBV9 to TRBJ2-5; D unclear. This CDR3 has 13 amino acids. Germline V gene data show CDR1 as SGDLS and CDR2 as YYNGEE. Deletions cut 4 bases from V and 5 bases from J, with 12 bases between. CDR3 DNA: TGTGCCAGCAGCCTCCGGGTCGGGGAGACCCAGTACTTC. Amino acids: CASSLRVGETQYF.

The CDR3 DNA follows: TGTGCCAGCAGTTCCCATGACAGGGTAGGCTATGGCTACACCTTC. Translating gives CASSSHDRVGYGYTF. This sequence joins TRBV6-1 and TRBJ1-2; 7 bases map to TRBD1. The CDR3 is made up of 15 amino acids. Germline-derived CDR1 and CDR2 are MNHNS and SASEGT. The V and J ends lost 5 bases and 4 bases, in that order; junction bases with no gene match: 10.

The gene calls are TRBV10-3 and TRBJ2-7; 9 bases fit TRBD2. CDR1 is ENHRY and CDR2 is SYGVKD in the germline V gene. Trimming at V came to 10 bases and at J to 1 base, leaving 5 bases not matched to a gene. CDR3 length equals 13 residues. CDR3 residues: CATEAGGSYEQYF. The CDR3 bases are TGTGCCACCGAAGCGGGAGGTTCCTACGAGCAGTACTTC.

The count of this clone is one. The rearrangement links TRBV6-5 to TRBJ1-5; TRBD1 is a possible D gene (5 bases). The CDR3 contains 16 residues. The germline CDR1 and CDR2 sequences are MNHEY and SVGAGI. With 0 bases removed from V and 9 bases from J, the gap between germline ends came to 18 bases. This CDR3 reads CASSYSAGSKLGPQHF. The CDR3 DNA is TGTGCCAGCAGTTACTCGGCAGGGTCTAAGCTAGGGCCCCAGCATTTT.

The V gene is TRBV19, the J gene TRBJ1-5, with D maybe TRBD1 (5 bases). V lost 2 bases and J 3 bases, leaving 14 bases between the germline ends. The CDR3 covers 16 residues. CDR1 LNHDA and CDR2 SQIVND come from the germline V gene (reference sequence). The CDR3 protein is CASSISRDQVNQPQHF. CDR3 sequence (DNA): TGTGCCAGTAGTATATCCCGGGACCAGGTCAATCAGCCCCAGCATTTT.

This clone was counted a single time. The rearrangement uses TRBV18 and TRBJ2-7; D might be TRBD2 (6 bases). The length of the CDR3 is 14 residues. Trimming took 5 bases from V and 1 from J, leaving 12 bases between them. In germline, CDR1 is KGHSH, CDR2 LQKENI. The DNA of the CDR3 is TGTGCCAGCTCAACTACTAGCCCTTCCTACGAGCAGTACTTC. Translation: CASSTTSPSYEQYF.

The V gene is TRBV7-9, the J gene TRBJ2-1; 9 bases map to TRBD2. The CDR3 is 18 amino acids. Per the germline V gene, CDR1 is SEHNR and CDR2 is FQNEAQ (reference sequence). Unmatched junction bases numbered 7, after V lost 1 base and J lost 0 bases. The CDR3 spells CASSLGVTSGNSYNEQFF. The CDR3 nucleotides read TGTGCCAGCAGCTTAGGGGTGACTAGCGGAAACTCCTACAATGAGCAGTTCTTC. Filled out from reference TRBV7-9 and TRBJ2-1, the complete variable domain reads DTGVSQNPRHKITKRGQNVTFRCDPISEHNRLYWYRQTLGQGPEFLTYFQNEAQLEKSRLLSDRFSAERPKGSFSTLEIQRTEQGDSAMYLCASSLGVTSGNSYNEQFFGPGTRLTVL.

V gene TRBV5-1 combines with J gene TRBJ1-5, with D perhaps TRBD1 (6 bases). CDR1 and CDR2 from the germline V gene are SGHRS and YFSETQ. V lost 4 bases to trimming and J lost 4 bases, with 12 bases between them. The CDR3 contains 14 residues. CDR3 DNA: TGCGCCAGCAGCATAGGAGACAGGAATCAGCCCCAGCATTTT. Translating it yields CASSIGDRNQPQHF.

The rearrangement links TRBV28 to TRBJ2-7; 7 nucleotides agree with TRBD2. The germline V gene encodes CDR1 MDHEN and CDR2 SYDVKM. The CDR3 contains 13 residues. The V segment lost 7 bases and the J segment 2 bases; nucleotides outside the gene matches: 5. DNA of the CDR3: TGTGCCAGCATGGGGGGAGGGACCTACGAGCAGTACTTC. Its translation is CASMGGGTYEQYF.

The gene calls are TRBV6-1 and TRBJ1-5; D remains unclear. Deletions cut 4 bases from V and 4 bases from J, with 14 bases between. Germline V gene lookup returns CDR1 MNHNS and CDR2 SASEGT. There are 15 residues in the CDR3. The CDR3 sequence: CASSVYNGFNQPQHF. CDR3 DNA: TGTGCCAGCAGTGTATATAATGGCTTTAATCAGCCCCAGCATTTT.

Here the CDR3 reads CASSGGGTGENTEAFF. The CDR3 DNA is TGCGCCAGCAGCGGGGGAGGGACAGGAGAGAACACTGAAGCTTTCTTT. This sequence joins TRBV5-1 and TRBJ1-1, with 8 nucleotides matching TRBD1. The CDR3 is 16 amino acids. Trimming removed 4 bases from V and 1 base from J; junction bases left unmatched: 9. Per the germline V gene, CDR1 is SGHRS and CDR2 is YFSETQ.

The CDR3 is CASSPLGTGKNTGELFF. CDR3 bases: TGTGCCAGCTCACCTTTAGGGACAGGGAAGAACACCGGGGAGCTGTTTTTT. The genes are TRBV18 and TRBJ2-2; 9 positions agree with TRBD1. Losses at the gene ends were 3 bases for V and 1 base for J; bases not matched to a gene: 6. The CDR3 has 17 residues. Germline loops: CDR1 KGHSH, CDR2 LQKENI. The complete variable domain, with remaining parts taken from reference TRBV18 and TRBJ2-2, reads NAGVMQNPRHLVRRRGQEARLRCSPMKGHSHVYWYRQLPEEGLKFMVYLQKENIIDESGMPKERFSAEFPKEGPSILRIQQVVRGDSAAYFCASSPLGTGKNTGELFFGEGSRLTVL.

This rearrangement joins TRBV5-1 to TRBJ2-2; 9 bases align to TRBD2. The junction had 3 bases not matched to a gene; V was cut back by 2 bases and J by 1 base. The CDR3 loop spans 16 amino acids. CDR1 and CDR2 from the germline V gene are SGHRS and YFSETQ. CDR3 DNA sequence: TGCGCCAGCAGCTTACCTAGCGGGGTGAACACCGGGGAGCTGTTTTTT. It encodes CASSLPSGVNTGELFF. The whole variable domain, filled in from reference TRBV5-1 and TRBJ2-2, reads KAGVTQTPRYLIKTRGQQVTLSCSPISGHRSVSWYQQTPGQGLQFLFEYFSETQRNKGNFPGRFSGRQFSNSRSEMNVSTLELGDSALYLCASSLPSGVNTGELFFGEGSRLTVL.

The genes are TRBV7-2 and TRBJ2-7; D is possibly TRBD2 (5 bases). The V end was cut by 0 bases, the J end by 4 bases, with 16 bases between. The CDR3 is 16 amino acids. From germline, CDR1 is SGHTA and CDR2 FQGNSA. The DNA for the CDR3 is TGTGCCAGCAGCTTAGCGAAACTAGTGGTGGGATACGAGCAGTACTTC. It translates to CASSLAKLVVGYEQYF.

The chain joins TRBV5-1 to TRBJ2-7, with 10 positions matching TRBD2. CDR3 size: 16 residues. CDR1 and CDR2 from the germline V gene are SGHRS and YFSETQ. Trimming took 3 bases from V and 2 from J; bases not matched to a gene: 8. The CDR3 region is CASSWVTSGDTYEQYF. The CDR3 region has the DNA TGCGCCAGCAGCTGGGTCACTAGCGGGGATACCTACGAGCAGTACTTC. Drawing the rest from reference TRBV5-1 and TRBJ2-7, the complete variable domain is KAGVTQTPRYLIKTRGQQVTLSCSPISGHRSVSWYQQTPGQGLQFLFEYFSETQRNKGNFPGRFSGRQFSNSRSEMNVSTLELGDSALYLCASSWVTSGDTYEQYFGPGTRLTVT.

This clone was seen just once. The chain is built from TRBV19 and TRBJ2-5; a possible D gene is TRBD1 (5 bases). V dropped 10 bases and J dropped 5 bases, with 20 bases sitting between them. CDR3 length: 14 residues. Germline values: CDR1 LNHDA, CDR2 SQIVND (reference sequence). CDR3 sequence (DNA): TGTGCCACCAAAGACAGCAGGGTGGGGGAGACCCAGTACTTC. It codes for CATKDSRVGETQYF. Full variable domain (missing parts from reference TRBV19 and TRBJ2-5): DGGITQSPKYLFRKEGQNVTLSCEQNLNHDAMYWYRQDPGQGLRLIYYSQIVNDFQKGDIAEGYSVSREKKESFPLTVTSAQKNPTAFYLCATKDSRVGETQYFGPGTRLLVL.

The chain combines TRBV15 with TRBJ2-1; 8 bases line up with TRBD2. The CDR3 totals 15 residues. Germline values: CDR1 LNHNV, CDR2 YYDKDF (reference sequence). V shed 1 base and J 8 bases; nucleotides not matched to a gene: 7. DNA of the CDR3: TGTGCCACCAGCAGAGTCCGGGAGGGCCGCCATGAGCAGTTCTTC. As protein: CATSRVREGRHEQFF.

The rearrangement uses TRBV18 and TRBJ2-7; D unclear. Germline V gives CDR1 KGHSH, CDR2 LQKENI. Trimming shortened V by 3 bases and J by 7 bases, and 10 bases separated the two germline ends. The length of the CDR3 is 12 residues. The CDR3 nucleotides read TGTGCCAGCTCACCGGACCTTGGGGAGCAGTACTTC. It translates to CASSPDLGEQYF.

V usage is TRBV28 and J usage is TRBJ2-7; D might be TRBD1 (5 bases). V was pared by 3 bases and J by 2 bases, with 11 bases between. Germline V gene data show CDR1 as MDHEN and CDR2 as SYDVKM. The CDR3 length is 14 residues. DNA for the CDR3: TGTGCCAGCAGTTTTATCAGGGCTACCTACGAGCAGTACTTC. Encoded protein: CASSFIRATYEQYF.

The chain has TRBV6-1 and TRBJ2-7; 10 bases agree with TRBD1. The V segment lost 4 bases and the J segment 6 bases; nucleotides outside the gene matches: 6. Germline V gene sequence: CDR1 MNHNS, CDR2 SASEGT. There are 14 residues in the CDR3. The DNA of the CDR3 is TGTGCCAGCAGTGCAGCGACAGGGGGCCTCGAGCAGTACTTC. This sequence encodes CASSAATGGLEQYF.

V is TRBV11-3 and J is TRBJ2-3; 14 bases map to TRBD2. CDR3 length: 16 amino acids. The germline V gene encodes CDR1 SGHNT and CDR2 YENEEA. V trimming: 5 bases; J trimming: 3 bases; junction bases outside the gene matches: 4. The DNA of the CDR3 is TGTGCCAGCAGCCCGGGACTAGCGGGAGCGACAGATACGCAGTATTTT. Protein product: CASSPGLAGATDTQYF.

The chain couples TRBV7-9 to TRBJ2-2, with unresolved D. Germline V gives CDR1 SEHNR, CDR2 FQNEAQ (reference sequence). V gave up 1 base and J gave up 2 bases, with 5 bases separating them. The CDR3 is 14 amino acids. The CDR3 loop reads CASSLETNTGELFF. The CDR3 DNA reads as TGTGCCAGCAGCTTAGAGACAAACACCGGGGAGCTGTTTTTT.

The gene calls are TRBV6-6 and TRBJ2-1; D gene unclear. Germline CDR1 is MNHNY and CDR2 is SVGAGI (reference sequence). The ends were cut back, 7 bases at V and 6 bases at J, with 4 bases in the middle. The CDR3 totals 10 residues. The CDR3, as DNA: TGTGCCAGCAAAGGCAATGAGCAGTTCTTC. Translation: CASKGNEQFF.